These T cell receptor beta chains were read from a single sample in a study of blood T cell repertoires in COVID-19. Assay: immunoSEQ multiplex PCR; the TCRdb copy retains only in-frame clones and omits some. The sample comprises around 130,000 clones, roughly nine tenths of which are singletons, and about 27% rests with the top ten. Sequences were obtained from peripheral blood. The receptor source for this set is a man aged 65 to 79 with active or convalescent COVID-19. The CDR3 runs from the conserved cysteine through the conserved F or W. D genes are given only for firm matches. Clone sizes are given selectively: once, few, many, or a class where the clone is expanded.

CDR3 DNA	CDR3 protein	clone size	V gene	D gene	J gene
TGCGCCAGCAGCGGTGGCGGGACCCATGCCCGGGAGCTGTTTTTT	CASSGGGTHARELFF	NA	TRBV5-1	NA	TRBJ2-2
TGTGCCAGCAGTTTCGGACTAGCGGCGAACACCGGGGAGCTGTTTTTT	CASSFGLAANTGELFF	once	TRBV28	TRBD2	TRBJ2-2
TGTGCCAGCAGTTACTCTTGGGCTGCAACTAATGAAAAACTGTTTTTT	CASSYSWAATNEKLFF	once	TRBV6-5	NA	TRBJ1-4
TGTGCCAGCAGCCCTAGAAAAAGCGGGAGGGGTCATGAGCAGTTCTTC	CASSPRKSGRGHEQFF	NA	TRBV5-8	TRBD2	TRBJ2-1
TGTGCCACCAGCAGAGTAGAGGGTAGAACCAATCAGCCCCAGCATTTT	CATSRVEGRTNQPQHF	NA	TRBV15	NA	TRBJ1-5
TGTGCCAGTAGCCTTTCCAGGGGAGCTAATGGCTACACCTTC	CASSLSRGANGYTF	NA	TRBV19	NA	TRBJ1-2
TGCGCCAGCAGCTTGGAGTTCGCGGGCACTGAAGCTTTCTTT	CASSLEFAGTEAFF	NA	TRBV5-1	NA	TRBJ1-1
TGTGCCAGCAGTTTGACAGGCCCCTATGGCTACACCTTC	CASSLTGPYGYTF	NA	TRBV12-3/TRBV12-4	NA	TRBJ1-2
TGTGCCAGCAGCATAGCGGGACAAGAGACCCAGTACTTC	CASSIAGQETQYF	NA	TRBV6-5	TRBD2	TRBJ2-5
TGTGCCAGCAGGGCCCGACTAGCGGCAACAGATACGCAGTATTTT	CASRARLAATDTQYF	NA	TRBV2	TRBD2	TRBJ2-3
TGTGCCAGCAGTTTAGACCAGGTTCCCGAGCAGTACTTC	CASSLDQVPEQYF	NA	TRBV28	NA	TRBJ2-7
TGTGCCACTTCGGGACTAGCGGAGGGAAAGGAAGAGCAGTACTTC	CATSGLAEGKEEQYF	NA	TRBV10-3	TRBD2	TRBJ2-7
TGTGCCAGCAGTTTAGACAGGGTTGGGGGGACCGGGGAGCTGTTTTTT	CASSLDRVGGTGELFF	few	TRBV27	NA	TRBJ2-2
TGTGCCACCAATGGACAGGGGAGTAATGGCTACACCTTC	CATNGQGSNGYTF	NA	TRBV24-1	TRBD1	TRBJ1-2
TGCAGCGTTGTATTTGAGGTAGTCTATGGCTACACCTTC	CSVVFEVVYGYTF	NA	TRBV29-1	NA	TRBJ1-2
TGTGCCAGCAGCCCAGGGGGAACAGGGAGTTCAGAGACCCAGTACTTC	CASSPGGTGSSETQYF	NA	TRBV5-8	TRBD1	TRBJ2-5
TGTGCTAGTGGTCCGGGGACTAGCGGGACCACAGATACGCAGTATTTT	CASGPGTSGTTDTQYF	NA	TRBV12-5	TRBD2	TRBJ2-3
TGTGCCAGCAGCCCCGGACTAGCGGAGCTCAGGTACTTC	CASSPGLAELRYF	NA	TRBV3-1/TRBV3-2	TRBD2	TRBJ2-5
TGTGCCAGCAGTGTAGCGGGAGTCCACGAGCAGTACTTC	CASSVAGVHEQYF	NA	TRBV2	TRBD2	TRBJ2-7
TGTGCCACCGGAGGGGCAGATACGCAGTATTTT	CATGGADTQYF	NA	TRBV24-1	NA	TRBJ2-3
TGCAGCGTTGAAACGAGTAGTGGCTACACCTTC	CSVETSSGYTF	NA	TRBV29-1	NA	TRBJ1-2
TGTGCCAGCTCACCAACGAGACAGGAGAATCAGCCCCAGCATTTT	CASSPTRQENQPQHF	NA	TRBV18	NA	TRBJ1-5
TGTGCCAGCAGCCGCTCGACAGGGACGGGCTATGGCTACACCTTC	CASSRSTGTGYGYTF	NA	TRBV11-1	TRBD1	TRBJ1-2
TGTGCCAGCGATAACAGGGGCTCGACGGGGTATAGCAATCAGCCCCAGCATTTT	CASDNRGSTGYSNQPQHF	NA	TRBV19	TRBD1	TRBJ1-5
TGTGCCATCTCCCCGGGAGAGTACAATGAGCAGTTCTTC	CAISPGEYNEQFF	NA	TRBV10-3	NA	TRBJ2-1
TGTGCCAGCAGTTCTCGGGGGAACACTGAAGCTTTCTTT	CASSSRGNTEAFF	NA	TRBV28	NA	TRBJ1-1
TGTGCCAGCAGTCGCGGGAAGGGGGAGCTGTTTTTT	CASSRGKGELFF	NA	TRBV6-5	NA	TRBJ2-2
TGTGCCAGCAGCCAAGCGGGACAGAACTATAATTCACCCCTCCACTTT	CASSQAGQNYNSPLHF	NA	TRBV3-1/TRBV3-2	TRBD1	TRBJ1-6
TGTGCCAGCAGCTCCGGGGGGCCGATTTACAATGAGCAGTTCTTC	CASSSGGPIYNEQFF	NA	TRBV7-9	NA	TRBJ2-1
TGTGCCAGCAATACAGGGAGTGAAAAACTGTTTTTT	CASNTGSEKLFF	few	TRBV2	NA	TRBJ1-4
TGTGCCAGCAGACTAACAGGGGTATACGAAAAACTGTTTTTT	CASRLTGVYEKLFF	NA	TRBV6-5	TRBD1	TRBJ1-4
TGTGCCAGCAAGCCCCAGGGGGGAACTGAAGCTTTCTTT	CASKPQGGTEAFF	NA	TRBV12-3/TRBV12-4	TRBD1	TRBJ1-1
TGCAGTGCTAGCCGTCCCGAGGCGTTCTTC	CSASRPEAFF	few	TRBV20-1	NA	TRBJ2-1
TGCGCCAGCAGCTCACAGGGGGCTGGGGAGCAGTACTTC	CASSSQGAGEQYF	NA	TRBV5-1	TRBD1	TRBJ2-7
TGTGCCAGCAGCGACGCCGGGACTACCCACAATGAGCAGTTCTTC	CASSDAGTTHNEQFF	once	TRBV9	TRBD2	TRBJ2-1
TGTGCCAGCTCACCGCCGGTTACTAGCGGGTCCCAAGAGACCCAGTACTTC	CASSPPVTSGSQETQYF	NA	TRBV18	TRBD2	TRBJ2-5
TGTGCCAGCGGCCTAAGCGGGAATCAGCCCCAGCATTTT	CASGLSGNQPQHF	NA	TRBV27	NA	TRBJ1-5
TGTGCCAGCAGCGTTTCGGGGGGCTTGATGGGGTCACCCCTCCACTTT	CASSVSGGLMGSPLHF	once	TRBV9	NA	TRBJ1-6
TGTGCCACCAGCAGAGGGACTAGCGCCTCCTACAATGAGCAGTTCTTC	CATSRGTSASYNEQFF	NA	TRBV15	TRBD2	TRBJ2-1
TGTGCCAGCATCCCCCCGGGCGGGATATCGGGCAATGAGCAGTTCTTC	CASIPPGGISGNEQFF	NA	TRBV7-8	NA	TRBJ2-1
TGTGCCAGCAGCCGGGACAGGGAACTCAATCAGCCCCAGCATTTT	CASSRDRELNQPQHF	NA	TRBV7-8	TRBD1	TRBJ1-5
TGTGCCAGCAGCCTCAGGGATAGGAATTCACCCCTCCACTTT	CASSLRDRNSPLHF	NA	TRBV3-1/TRBV3-2	NA	TRBJ1-6
TGTGCCAGCAGCTTAGTGGGGTGGGGGACAGGGTTAGGAGAGACCCAGTACTTC	CASSLVGWGTGLGETQYF	NA	TRBV11-2	TRBD1	TRBJ2-5
TGTGCCACCAGGCATGACAGGACTGGGGATCAGCCCCAGCATTTT	CATRHDRTGDQPQHF	NA	TRBV15	NA	TRBJ1-5
TGTGCCAGCAGCCACGCGACTAGCGGGACCCAAGAGACCCAGTACTTC	CASSHATSGTQETQYF	once	TRBV4-2	TRBD2	TRBJ2-5